This T cell receptor (beta chain) was profiled in a study of Graves' ophthalmopathy and Graves' hyperthyroidism. The germline V gene has CDR1 SGDLS and CDR2 YYNGEE. After removal of 4 bases from V and 4 bases from J, the junction contained 5 bases not matched to a gene. The CDR3 consists of 15 residues. The count of this clonotype is one. Transcripts of RNA were the source for amplifying TCR beta CDR3 regions. HTBI primers were used in a first-round RT-PCR, which preceded a second-round multiplex PCR. TCRdb re-called the multiplex PCR reads with MiXCR, one entry per CDR3 protein. The table has some 400,000 distinct CDR3 sequences, approximately 20% seen once.

The sample taken for sequencing was peripheral blood. The sequence was obtained from a young woman with Graves' ophthalmopathy. The genes are TRBV9 and TRBJ2-5; 12 positions agree with TRBD1. The CDR3 DNA sequence: TGTGCCAGCAGCCCAGGGGACAGGGGGCTAGAGACCCAGTACTTC. Amino acids: CASSPGDRGLETQYF.